The entry that follows covers one T cell receptor (beta chain) sequence. Antigen unknown. This CDR3 is built from 15 residues. The V gene's germline CDR1 is SGHTA and CDR2 FQGTGA. This sample was taken from a study of T cells expressing NK-cell markers. Findings and limits, study-wide: A handful of donors had dominant NKG2C+ clonotypes that comprised about 1.0-8% of their CD8+ T cells. One observes that, in several donors, these clonotypes were also the leading ones within the CD3+CD56-NKG2C+ fraction.

UMIs accompanied the 5'RACE template switching by which TCR beta cDNA was made. TCRdb reprocessed the 5' RACE reads, keeping one entry per CDR3 protein, no DNA. The sample table includes 150,000 to 180,000 distinct CDR3 sequences. V gene TRBV7-3 combines with J gene TRBJ2-7; the D call of TRBD1 rests on TCRdb alone, since no DNA is present to check it. This receptor was taken from a woman between 50 and 59 years old in good health. The sample taken for sequencing was blood T cells: a sorted CD56 or NKG2C T cell subset, CD4+ or CD8+ T cells, or bulk PBMC T cells (not recorded which). This CDR3 is CASSATGGVFYEQYF.